Shown below are 15 T cell receptor beta chains from a single sample sequenced in a study of blood T cell repertoires in COVID-19. The repertoire was sequenced with immunoSEQ multiplex PCR; TCRdb's copy has only in-frame clones and lacks some. The sample has roughly 65,000 clones, 60% to 80% seen once; the top ten hold roughly 44%. The sequencing input was peripheral blood. These receptor sequences come from a human donor in a cohort sampled during active COVID-19.

The chain joins TRBV4-1 to TRBJ2-3; tentatively, D is TRBD2 (6 bases). Germline CDR1 MGHRA, CDR2 YSYEKL. V was clipped by 1 base and J by 3 bases, with 11 bases between them. This CDR3 is built from 15 residues. CDR3 residues: CASSQVSGVTDTQYF. CDR3 sequence (DNA): TGCGCCAGCAGCCAAGTTAGCGGAGTGACAGATACGCAGTATTTT.

The CDR3 DNA reads as TGCGCCAGCAGCTTGGGCAGCGGGGAGACCCAGTACTTC. Translation: CASSLGSGETQYF. The chain has TRBV5-1 and TRBJ2-5; TRBD2 might be the D (6 bases). Germline V gene sequence: CDR1 SGHRS, CDR2 YFSETQ. The CDR3 has 13 amino acids. V lost 0 bases to trimming and J lost 5 bases, with 8 bases between them.

J is TRBJ1-2 and V is TRBV18; D is unclear. V lost 5 bases to trimming and J lost 1 base, with 20 bases between them. The V gene's germline CDR1 is KGHSH and CDR2 LQKENI. The CDR3 consists of 17 residues. The CDR3: CASSARSGGPYNYGYTF. CDR3 nucleotides: TGTGCCAGCTCAGCCCGATCCGGAGGCCCATATAACTATGGCTACACCTTC. Drawing the rest from reference TRBV18 and TRBJ1-2, the complete variable domain is NAGVMQNPRHLVRRRGQEARLRCSPMKGHSHVYWYRQLPEEGLKFMVYLQKENIIDESGMPKERFSAEFPKEGPSILRIQQVVRGDSAAYFCASSARSGGPYNYGYTFGSGTRLTVV.

This chain links TRBV30 with TRBJ2-5; D is undetermined. Germline V gene lookup returns CDR1 GTSNPN and CDR2 SVGIG (reference sequence). The CDR3 contains 13 residues. V lost 2 bases and J lost 5, with 12 bases in between. The CDR3 loop is CAWSLIPGETQYF. The CDR3 nucleotides read TGTGCCTGGAGTCTCATACCCGGGGAGACCCAGTACTTC.

The rearrangement joins TRBV6-1 to TRBJ2-3, with 11 bases matching TRBD1. This CDR3 has 15 amino acids. Per the germline V gene, CDR1 is MNHNS and CDR2 is SASEGT. Trimming took 1 base from V and 4 from J; bases not matched to a gene: 1. CDR3 sequence (DNA): TGTGCCAGCAGTGAAGGGACAGGGGGCGCAGATACGCAGTATTTT. The encoded protein is CASSEGTGGADTQYF.

This clone was counted once. The V call is TRBV6-1, the J call TRBJ2-6; perhaps TRBD1 as D (6 bases). The germline gives CDR1 MNHNS, CDR2 SASEGT. V lost 1 base, J lost 0 bases, and 16 bases lay in between. The CDR3 has 19 residues. The CDR3 loop reads CASSEDAGRGVSGANVLTF. CDR3 nucleotide sequence: TGTGCCAGCAGTGAAGACGCAGGCAGGGGAGTCTCTGGGGCCAACGTCCTGACTTTC.

The genes are TRBV29-1 and TRBJ2-6, with 8 bases lining up with TRBD1. The CDR3 has 15 amino acids. The trim removed 4 bases at V and 2 bases at J, leaving 4 bases unmatched. The germline gives CDR1 SQVTM, CDR2 ANQGSEA. This CDR3 is CSVGTGSTGANVLTF. In DNA form, the CDR3 reads TGCAGCGTTGGGACAGGGTCAACTGGGGCCAACGTCCTGACTTTC.

V gene TRBV5-1 combines with J gene TRBJ2-7; TRBD1 agrees at 8 bases. CDR3 length equals 14 residues. V dropped 4 bases and J dropped 3; count of bases not matched to a gene: 6. Per the germline V gene, CDR1 is SGHRS and CDR2 is YFSETQ. The CDR3 coding sequence is TGCGCCAGCAGCCCGGGACAGGAACTCTACGAGCAGTACTTC. It codes for CASSPGQELYEQYF.

The J gene is TRBJ1-4, the V gene TRBV7-6, with D perhaps matching TRBD1 (5 bases). The V gene lost 4 bases and the J gene lost 5 bases, with 20 bases spanning the gap. Germline lookup yields CDR1 SGHVS and CDR2 FNYEAQ. This CDR3 has 17 amino acids. CDR3 amino acids: CASSSRRLQGRNEKLFF. CDR3 DNA: TGTGCCAGCAGCTCCCGTCGCCTCCAGGGTAGGAATGAAAAACTGTTTTTT.

This chain joins TRBV15 and TRBJ2-7; 8 bases are shared with TRBD1. The CDR3 length is 15 residues. V lost 1 base, J lost 6 bases, and 8 bases stayed unmatched. The germline CDR1 and CDR2 sequences are LNHNV and YYDKDF (reference sequence). DNA of the CDR3: TGTGCCACCAGCAGAGCCTACGGACAGGGTCTCGAGCAGTACTTC. Translated, it gives CATSRAYGQGLEQYF.

This clone was observed many times. This chain joins TRBV10-3 and TRBJ2-7, with 12 nucleotides matching TRBD1. V lost 4 bases to trimming and J lost 6 bases; unmatched junction nucleotides: 10. CDR3 length: 16 amino acids. Germline CDR1 ENHRY, CDR2 SYGVKD. This chain's CDR3 is CAISGGGGTGGAEQYF. The CDR3 bases are TGTGCCATCAGTGGAGGAGGGGGGACAGGGGGCGCCGAGCAGTACTTC.

The chain carries TRBV24-1 and TRBJ1-5, with 9 bases matching TRBD1. The junction had 4 bases not matched to a gene; V was cut back by 3 bases and J by 5 bases. This CDR3 spans 15 amino acids. Germline-derived CDR1 and CDR2 are KGHDR and SFDVKD. CDR3 amino acids: CATSDTGQGHQPQHF. For the CDR3, the DNA is TGTGCCACCAGTGATACTGGACAGGGGCATCAGCCCCAGCATTTT.

The genes are TRBV30 and TRBJ1-3; the D gene is possibly TRBD1 (6 bases). The V gene lost 8 bases and the J gene lost 2 bases, with 16 bases spanning the gap. Per the germline V gene, CDR1 is GTSNPN and CDR2 is SVGIG (reference sequence). This CDR3 comprises 14 residues. CDR3 DNA sequence: TGTGCCGCTCGGCTCCAGGGGCCTGGAAACACCATATATTTT. Translated: CAARLQGPGNTIYF. Full variable domain (missing parts from reference TRBV30 and TRBJ1-3): SQTIHQWPATLVQPVGSPLSLECTVEGTSNPNLYWYRQAAGRGLQLLFYSVGIGQISSEVPQNLSASRPQDRQFILSSKKLLLSDSGFYLCAARLQGPGNTIYFGEGSWLTVV.

The chain carries TRBV30 and TRBJ1-2; 9 nucleotides align to TRBD1. V dropped 5 bases and J dropped 7; count of bases not matched to a gene: 5. The CDR3 contains 12 residues. Germline CDR1 is GTSNPN and CDR2 is SVGIG (reference sequence). This CDR3 is CAWDGTGSGYTF. The DNA for the CDR3 is TGTGCCTGGGATGGGACAGGGTCTGGCTACACCTTC.

The V call is TRBV3-1 (or the pseudogene TRBV3-2), the J call TRBJ2-5, with D tentatively TRBD2 (5 bases). There are 16 residues in the CDR3. Germline V gene data show CDR1 as LGHDT and CDR2 as YNNKEL (reference sequence). V dropped 3 bases and J dropped 4 bases, with 18 bases sitting between them. The CDR3 here is CASSQVSLGSGETQYF. CDR3 bases: TGTGCCAGCAGCCAGGTGTCTCTGGGGAGTGGAGAGACCCAGTACTTC.